This T cell receptor (beta chain) was sequenced for a study of CD8 T cells in ankylosing spondylitis (dated by TCRdb to about 2017). Describing the broader study: The study profiled T cell receptor beta repertoires in healthy donors and ankylosing spondylitis patients to find disease-linked TCR variants. Samples of peripheral blood were taken, and for ankylosing spondylitis patients, synovial fluid was collected as well. In total, the full study cohort was made up of 85 to 140 healthy donors and 25 ankylosing spondylitis patients.

For each ankylosing spondylitis patient, the synovial fluid sample was matched to a blood sample from that same patient. The germline V gene provides CDR1 LGHNA and CDR2 YSLEER. V is shortened by 4 bases, J by 5 bases, and the region joining them spans 20 bases. From cysteine to phenylalanine, the CDR3 is 16 amino acids long. Only the CDR3 region is kept as DNA, spanning 48 bases read in frame from base 1. The reads were generated on an Illumina HiSeq 2500. TCR beta libraries were prepared by quantitative 5'-RACE with molecular barcodes. The paper's processing steps were these. To identify disease-linked TCR variants, a new computational method was used, one built on a probabilistic model of VDJ rearrangement. The public sequencing data were trimmed at Q25 with fastp and processed into clonotypes with MiXCR by TCRdb, which kept only in-frame beta chains. Duplicate CDR3 protein sequences are folded into a single record with the most common DNA and genes. TCRdb's processing, not the study's, gives the V and J calls here. Here the sample has over 110,000 distinct CDR3 sequences; roughly 8.8% occur a single time. Less than 7.5% of the sample belongs to the ten largest clones.

Of note for this clonotype: It lacks a known antigen. Base qualities are not at hand, and no much larger clone is one base apart.

The research as a whole found: A TCR beta motif of 8 or 9 highly homologous amino acid variants appeared characteristic of blood from ankylosing spondylitis patients. The disease-linked clones had a CD8+ phenotype and were found at relatively low frequencies in peripheral blood. Some of the motif variants had been reported before in the synovial fluid and blood of reactive arthritis patients, a finding that suggests common disease-initiation mechanisms. Significant enrichment of the disease-linked clones was reported in matched synovial fluid samples from ankylosing spondylitis patients.

This sequence uses TRBV4-3 and TRBJ1-1; 6 matching bases give a weak D call of TRBD1. The material sequenced was synovial fluid, either unsorted or a sorted T cell fraction (not recorded which). The TCR originated in a male donor with ankylosing spondylitis. In nucleotide form, the sequence is TGCGCCAGCAGCCCTAGAGGGGCAGGGGTCGGTACTGAAGCTTTCTTT. It encodes CASSPRGAGVGTEAFF.